The 29 T cell receptor beta chains listed next were all sequenced from one sample in a study of identical twins. TCRdb passed the 5' RACE reads through MiXCR, listing each CDR3 protein once. The table lists a few hundred thousand distinct CDR3 sequences, roughly 9.9% of them singletons. These same data were also listed under a study on yellow fever vaccine responses in identical twins.

The sample consisted of PBMCs. The receptors stem from a young woman in good health.

This clonotype was recorded many times. This chain links TRBV4-2 with TRBJ2-5, with 12 bases matching TRBD1. Trimming removed 1 base from V and 5 bases from J; junction bases left unmatched: 11. CDR1 is LGHNA and CDR2 is YNFKEQ in the germline V gene. This CDR3 has 18 residues. CDR3 sequence: CASSQGAGTGGVFETQYF. DNA for the CDR3: TGTGCCAGCAGCCAAGGGGCCGGGACAGGGGGCGTGTTTGAGACCCAGTACTTC.

This clonotype was counted between two and nine times. V gene TRBV19 combines with J gene TRBJ2-1; 10 bases map to TRBD2. The CDR3 covers 16 residues. Per the germline V gene, CDR1 is LNHDA and CDR2 is SQIVND (reference sequence). The V segment lost 4 bases and the J segment 3 bases; nucleotides outside the gene matches: 6. Here the CDR3 reads CASSTPGLAHYNEQFF. The CDR3 DNA is TGTGCCAGTAGTACACCGGGACTAGCGCACTACAATGAGCAGTTCTTC. Based on the CDR3 plus reference TRBV19 and TRBJ2-1, the full variable domain is DGGITQSPKYLFRKEGQNVTLSCEQNLNHDAMYWYRQDPGQGLRLIYYSQIVNDFQKGDIAEGYSVSREKKESFPLTVTSAQKNPTAFYLCASSTPGLAHYNEQFFGPGTRLTVL.

This clonotype was detected ten times or more. The V and J genes are TRBV10-3 and TRBJ2-7; D not certain. Trimming shortened V by 5 bases and J by 4 bases, and 9 bases separated the two germline ends. The CDR3 is 12 amino acids. Germline V gives CDR1 ENHRY, CDR2 SYGVKD. CDR3 protein: CAISQVGYEQYF. CDR3 DNA sequence: TGTGCCATCAGTCAGGTGGGTTACGAGCAGTACTTC.

This clonotype has a handful of counts. The chain combines TRBV14 with TRBJ1-1, with D maybe TRBD1 (5 bases). Per germline, CDR1 SGHDN and CDR2 FVKESK. Trimming removed 4 bases from V and 4 bases from J, with 16 bases in between. The CDR3 runs to 15 residues. Here the CDR3 DNA reads TGTGCCAGCAGCCGGGGCAGCGGCGGGGTCACTGAAGCTTTCTTT. Its protein product is CASSRGSGGVTEAFF.

In this sample, this clonotype turned up a few times. This chain uses TRBV7-9 with TRBJ2-1; D not certain. This CDR3 has 12 residues. Germline values: CDR1 SEHNR, CDR2 FQNEAQ (reference sequence). Trimming removed 0 bases at V and 9 bases at J, with 6 bases between. CDR3 protein: CASSLARREQFF. CDR3 nucleotide sequence: TGTGCCAGCAGCTTAGCGCGGCGTGAGCAGTTCTTC.

This clonotype was seen more than once but under ten times. This chain uses TRBV20-1 with TRBJ1-1, with D maybe TRBD1 (5 bases). From germline, CDR1 is DFQATT and CDR2 SNEGSKA (reference sequence). Trimming took off 6 bases at V and 6 bases at J, with 14 bases between the two ends. This CDR3 has 12 amino acids. In DNA form, the CDR3 reads TGCAGTGCCCCCCGGGGGAGGTCTGAAGCTTTCTTT. This sequence encodes CSAPRGRSEAFF.

The chain employs TRBV11-3 and TRBJ2-3; weak D call: TRBD2 (5 bases). The CDR3 runs 13 residues. Germline CDR1 SGHNT, CDR2 YENEEA. V was cut by 1 base and J by 10 bases, with 12 bases left in between. CDR3 sequence: CASSLVREAAQYF. The CDR3 nucleotides are TGTGCCAGCAGCTTAGTTCGGGAAGCTGCGCAGTATTTT.

The V and J genes are TRBV20-1 and TRBJ2-1; D gene unclear. V shed 1 base and J shed 1 base, with 14 bases lying between them. The CDR3 sequence is 16 residues long. Germline V lookup: CDR1 DFQATT, CDR2 SNEGSKA (reference sequence). The CDR3 nucleotides read TGCAGTGCTAGAGCCTGGTTAGCAAAATCCTACAATGAGCAGTTCTTC. Translated: CSARAWLAKSYNEQFF.

In this sample, this clonotype turned up many times. The J gene is TRBJ2-7, the V gene TRBV4-1; D is undetermined. The germline V gene has CDR1 MGHRA and CDR2 YSYEKL. The CDR3 has 14 residues. The V end was cut by 0 bases, the J end by 2 bases, with 8 bases between. The chain's CDR3 is CASSQDTGPYEQYF. For the CDR3, the DNA is TGCGCCAGCAGCCAAGATACGGGTCCCTACGAGCAGTACTTC.

The table lists this clonotype with many counts. The V gene is TRBV28, the J gene TRBJ2-5; D is undetermined. The ends were cut back, 5 bases at V and 3 bases at J, with 13 bases in the middle. Looked up from germline, CDR1 is MDHEN and CDR2 is SYDVKM. This CDR3 has 14 residues. The CDR3 DNA sequence: TGTGCCAGCAGTCCGGTAGAGAGGAAAGAGACCCAGTACTTC. Amino acid sequence: CASSPVERKETQYF.

This clonotype was detected ten times or more. The chain uses TRBV7-9 and TRBJ2-1; D possibly corresponds to TRBD2 (6 bases). In germline, CDR1 is SEHNR, CDR2 FQNEAQ (reference sequence). V lost 2 bases and J 0 bases, leaving 8 bases between the germline ends. This CDR3 comprises 15 residues. The CDR3 sequence is CASSLRGASYNEQFF. CDR3 in DNA: TGTGCCAGCAGCTTACGCGGGGCCTCCTACAATGAGCAGTTCTTC.

This chain connects TRBV29-1 to TRBJ2-7; D possibly corresponds to TRBD1 (6 bases). Germline CDR1 SQVTM, CDR2 ANQGSEA. V lost 3 bases to trimming and J lost 0 bases, with 9 bases between them. The CDR3 covers 13 residues. The DNA for the CDR3 is TGCAGCGTTGACTTACAGGGCTCCTACGAGCAGTACTTC. The encoded protein is CSVDLQGSYEQYF.

V gene TRBV5-4 combines with J gene TRBJ2-3, with 9 nucleotides matching TRBD2. Germline V gives CDR1 SGHNT, CDR2 YYREEE (reference sequence). V shed 3 bases and J 1 base; nucleotides not matched to a gene: 15. The CDR3 runs to 19 residues. The CDR3 reads CASSSSGLAGHGGTDTQYF. DNA for the CDR3: TGTGCCAGCAGCTCATCGGGGCTAGCGGGGCACGGGGGCACAGATACGCAGTATTTT.

This clonotype has more than one count but fewer than ten. This rearrangement joins TRBV29-1 to TRBJ2-5; TRBD1 aligns across 8 bases. Germline V gene data show CDR1 as SQVTM and CDR2 as ANQGSEA. This CDR3 is 12 amino acids long. J gave up 2 bases and V 8 bases, and 4 bases lay outside the gene matches. The chain's CDR3 is CSIYRGQETQYF. The CDR3 DNA is TGCAGCATTTACAGGGGGCAAGAGACCCAGTACTTC.

This clonotype was seen a few times. The genes are TRBV30 and TRBJ2-7; TRBD1 matches 9 bases. This CDR3 comprises 13 residues. CDR1 and CDR2 from the germline V gene are GTSNPN and SVGIG (reference sequence). V lost 3 bases and J lost 1; bases outside the gene matches: 1. The CDR3: CAWRGQGSYEQYF. The CDR3 bases are TGTGCCTGGAGGGGACAGGGATCCTACGAGCAGTACTTC. Drawing the rest from reference TRBV30 and TRBJ2-7, the complete variable domain is SQTIHQWPATLVQPVGSPLSLECTVEGTSNPNLYWYRQAAGRGLQLLFYSVGIGQISSEVPQNLSASRPQDRQFILSSKKLLLSDSGFYLCAWRGQGSYEQYFGPGTRLTVT.

At least ten counts were recorded for this clonotype. The rearrangement uses TRBV6-5 and TRBJ2-3, with TRBD1 matching over 7 bases. Losses at the gene ends were 0 bases for V and 2 bases for J; bases not matched to a gene: 2. The germline V gene encodes CDR1 MNHEY and CDR2 SVGAGI. The CDR3 is made up of 15 amino acids. The CDR3 loop reads CASSYSTGTTDTQYF. Written as DNA, the CDR3 is TGTGCCAGCAGTTACTCGACAGGGACCACAGATACGCAGTATTTT.

This clonotype has a count of ten or more. The chain carries TRBV4-1 and TRBJ1-4; 7 bases agree with TRBD1. Germline CDR1 MGHRA, CDR2 YSYEKL. The CDR3 length is 15 residues. After removal of 4 bases from V and 8 bases from J, the junction contained 10 bases not matched to a gene. In DNA form, the CDR3 reads TGCGCCAGCAGCCTAATCCGACAGGGTGACGAAAAACTGTTTTTT. The encoded protein is CASSLIRQGDEKLFF.

The chain employs TRBV5-1 and TRBJ2-7; D not resolved. CDR1 and CDR2 (germline): SGHRS, YFSETQ. Deletions cut 0 bases from V and 0 bases from J, with 10 bases between. There are 15 residues in the CDR3. CDR3 loop: CASSLVKSLSYEQYF. In DNA form, the CDR3 reads TGCGCCAGCAGCTTGGTGAAGTCCCTCTCCTACGAGCAGTACTTC.

This clonotype was observed a handful of times. The V call is TRBV3-1, the J call TRBJ2-2; D not resolved. CDR1 LGHDT and CDR2 YNNKEL come from the germline V gene (reference sequence). The CDR3 extends over 17 amino acids. Deletions cut 1 base from V and 3 bases from J, with 15 bases between. CDR3 nucleotide sequence: TGTGCCAGCAGCCAAGGCGGTTGGGGTCTCGACACCGGGGAGCTGTTTTTT. Its translation is CASSQGGWGLDTGELFF. Based on the CDR3 plus reference TRBV3-1 and TRBJ2-2, the full variable domain is DTAVSQTPKYLVTQMGNDKSIKCEQNLGHDTMYWYKQDSKKFLKIMFSYNNKELIINETVPNRFSPKSPDKAHLNLHINSLELGDSAVYFCASSQGGWGLDTGELFFGEGSRLTVL.

The rearrangement joins TRBV2 to TRBJ2-5, with a tentative D call TRBD1 (5 bases). Germline values: CDR1 SNHLY, CDR2 FYNNEI. CDR3 size: 17 residues. V lost 0 bases and J 0 bases, leaving 14 bases between the germline ends. CDR3 in DNA: TGTGCCAGCAGTGAAGCTGGTAAGGGGCTGGACCAAGAGACCCAGTACTTC. This sequence encodes CASSEAGKGLDQETQYF.

This clonotype has a handful of counts. The V and J genes are TRBV12-3 or TRBV12-4 and TRBJ2-7; D is possibly TRBD1 or TRBD2 (5 bases each). CDR3 length equals 14 residues. The germline V and J ends were trimmed by 7 bases and 3 bases, with 16 bases remaining between them. The DNA of the CDR3 is TGTGCCAGCACCCCTGGAGCAGGGAGCTACGAGCAGTACTTC. This gives the protein CASTPGAGSYEQYF.

V is TRBV3-1 and J is TRBJ2-5; D not resolved. Trimming shortened V by 1 base and J by 5 bases, and 14 bases separated the two germline ends. Per germline, CDR1 LGHDT and CDR2 YNNKEL (reference sequence). This CDR3 comprises 15 residues. The CDR3 is CASSQVMASRETQYF. The CDR3 bases are TGTGCCAGCAGCCAAGTCATGGCCTCGCGGGAGACCCAGTACTTC.

On this clonotype itself: The junction does not match germline at one end; this may be a read error. V and J are TRBV10-3 and TRBJ2-3; a weak D match, TRBD2 (8 bases). The CDR3 is made up of 16 amino acids. Germline CDR1 is ENHRY and CDR2 is SYGVKD. Written as DNA, the CDR3 is TGTGCCATCAGTGAGTCTCCGGGAGGGGGCACAAATACGCAGTATTTT. It codes for CAISESPGGGTNTQYF.

This clonotype was recorded a few times. This chain links TRBV28 with TRBJ1-6; D is ambiguous. Germline V gives CDR1 MDHEN, CDR2 SYDVKM. Trimming removed 5 bases from V and 2 bases from J, with 10 bases in between. The CDR3 totals 15 residues. As DNA, the CDR3 is TGTGCCAGCAGTCCCCGCGGGGCCTATAATTCACCCCTCCACTTT. Translated, it gives CASSPRGAYNSPLHF.

The table lists this clonotype with a few counts. This chain uses TRBV12-3 or TRBV12-4 with TRBJ1-6, with 8 nucleotides matching TRBD1. V gave up 2 bases and J gave up 9 bases; unmatched junction bases: 6. The CDR3 has 15 amino acids. The CDR3 loop reads CASSLNADRVSPLHF. CDR3 in DNA: TGTGCCAGCAGTTTAAATGCGGACAGGGTTTCACCCCTCCACTTT.

This chain links TRBV13 with TRBJ2-7, with D hard to call. Per germline, CDR1 PRHDT and CDR2 FYEKMQ (reference sequence). CDR3 length equals 12 residues. V shed 5 bases and J shed 5 bases, with 10 bases lying between them. The CDR3 nucleotides read TGTGCCAGCAGCATTCTGGGCCACGAGCAGTACTTC. Its protein is CASSILGHEQYF.

This clonotype was found many times. The chain employs TRBV4-3 and TRBJ2-5; 8 positions agree with TRBD2. Germline-derived CDR1 and CDR2 are LGHNA and YSLEER. V shed 0 bases and J 4 bases; nucleotides not matched to a gene: 7. The CDR3 is 16 residues long. CDR3 sequence: CASSQDPSGSTETQYF. The CDR3 bases are TGCGCCAGCAGCCAAGATCCGAGCGGGAGTACAGAGACCCAGTACTTC.

This clonotype was detected ten times or more. The V and J genes are TRBV6-2 or TRBV6-3 and TRBJ2-1; D is undetermined. Trimming pared 4 bases from V and 8 bases from J, leaving 18 bases between. The length of the CDR3 is 15 residues. Germline-derived CDR1 and CDR2 are MNHEY and SVGEGT. CDR3 in DNA: TGTGCCAGCAGTTTAGTGGGCTTAACAAGGGATGAGCAGTTCTTC. This sequence encodes CASSLVGLTRDEQFF.

This clonotype has a handful of counts. The gene calls are TRBV29-1 and TRBJ2-1, with D uncertain. Germline loops: CDR1 SQVTM, CDR2 ANQGSEA. The CDR3 has 10 residues. V gave up 4 bases and J gave up 7 bases, with 5 bases separating them. The CDR3 DNA sequence: TGCAGCGTTGCTGGAAATGAGCAGTTCTTC. Its protein is CSVAGNEQFF.